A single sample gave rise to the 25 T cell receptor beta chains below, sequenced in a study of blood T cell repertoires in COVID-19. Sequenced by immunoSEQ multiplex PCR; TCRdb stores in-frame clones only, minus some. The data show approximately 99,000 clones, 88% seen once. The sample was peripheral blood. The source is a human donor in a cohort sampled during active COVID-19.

CDR3 residues: CASSFDRVTDTQYF. For the CDR3, the DNA is TGCGCCAGCAGCTTCGACAGGGTCACAGATACGCAGTATTTT. The V call is TRBV5-1, the J call TRBJ2-3; 7 bases align to TRBD1. Per the germline V gene, CDR1 is SGHRS and CDR2 is YFSETQ. The CDR3 has 14 amino acids. Trimming took 2 bases from V and 2 from J; bases not matched to a gene: 2.

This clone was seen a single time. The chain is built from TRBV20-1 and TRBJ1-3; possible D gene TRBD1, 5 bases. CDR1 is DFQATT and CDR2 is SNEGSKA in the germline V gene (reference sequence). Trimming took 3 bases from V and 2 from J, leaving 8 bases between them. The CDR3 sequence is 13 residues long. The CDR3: CSASGGAGNTIYF. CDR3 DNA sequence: TGCAGTGCTAGTGGGGGGGCTGGAAACACCATATATTTT.

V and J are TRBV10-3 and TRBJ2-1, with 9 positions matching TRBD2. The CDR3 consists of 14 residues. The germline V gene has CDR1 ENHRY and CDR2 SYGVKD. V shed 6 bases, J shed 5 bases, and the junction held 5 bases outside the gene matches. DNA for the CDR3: TGTGCCATCAGCCGACTAGCGGAAAACAATGAGCAGTTCTTC. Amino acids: CAISRLAENNEQFF.

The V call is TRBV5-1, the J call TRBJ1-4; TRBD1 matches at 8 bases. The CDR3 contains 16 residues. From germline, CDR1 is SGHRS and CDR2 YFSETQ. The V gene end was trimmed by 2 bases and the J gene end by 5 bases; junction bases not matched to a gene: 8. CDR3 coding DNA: TGCGCCAGCAGCTTAGGAGGGTCAGGGGGCAATGAAAAACTGTTTTTT. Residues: CASSLGGSGGNEKLFF.

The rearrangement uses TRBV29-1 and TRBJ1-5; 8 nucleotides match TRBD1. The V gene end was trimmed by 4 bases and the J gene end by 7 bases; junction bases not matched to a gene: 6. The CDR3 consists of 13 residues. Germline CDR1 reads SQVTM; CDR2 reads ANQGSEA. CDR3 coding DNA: TGCAGCGTTGGACAGGGGCAAAAACAGCCCCAGCATTTT. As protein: CSVGQGQKQPQHF.

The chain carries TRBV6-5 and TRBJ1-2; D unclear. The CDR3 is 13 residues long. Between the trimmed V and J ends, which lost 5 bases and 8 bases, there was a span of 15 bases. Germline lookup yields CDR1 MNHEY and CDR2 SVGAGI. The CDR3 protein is CASSPAGLLGYTF. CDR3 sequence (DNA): TGTGCCAGCAGTCCCGCGGGGTTGTTGGGCTACACCTTC.

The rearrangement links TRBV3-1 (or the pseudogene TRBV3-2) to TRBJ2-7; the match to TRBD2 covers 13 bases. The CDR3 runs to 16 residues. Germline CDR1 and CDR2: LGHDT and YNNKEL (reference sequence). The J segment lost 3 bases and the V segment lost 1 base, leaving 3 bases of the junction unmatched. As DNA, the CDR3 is TGTGCCAGCAGCCAAGCTGGACTAGCGGGGGTCTACGAGCAGTACTTC. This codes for CASSQAGLAGVYEQYF.

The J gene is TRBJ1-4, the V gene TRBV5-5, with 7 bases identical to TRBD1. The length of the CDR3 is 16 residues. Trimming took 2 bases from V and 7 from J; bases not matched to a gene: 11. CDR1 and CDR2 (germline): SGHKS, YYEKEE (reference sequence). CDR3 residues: CASSLGQVDLGEKLFF. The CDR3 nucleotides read TGTGCCAGCAGCTTAGGACAGGTCGACCTAGGTGAAAAACTGTTTTTT.

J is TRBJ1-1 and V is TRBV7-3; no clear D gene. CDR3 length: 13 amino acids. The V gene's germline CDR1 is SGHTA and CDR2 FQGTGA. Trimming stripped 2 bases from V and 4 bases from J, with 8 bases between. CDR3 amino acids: CASSLGGSTEAFF. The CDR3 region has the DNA TGTGCCAGCAGCTTAGGAGGGAGCACTGAAGCTTTCTTT. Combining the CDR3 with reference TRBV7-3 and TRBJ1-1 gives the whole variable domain GAGVSQTPSNKVTEKGKYVELRCDPISGHTALYWYRQSLGQGPEFLIYFQGTGAADDSGLPNDRFFAVRPEGSVSTLKIQRTERGDSAVYLCASSLGGSTEAFFGQGTRLTVV.

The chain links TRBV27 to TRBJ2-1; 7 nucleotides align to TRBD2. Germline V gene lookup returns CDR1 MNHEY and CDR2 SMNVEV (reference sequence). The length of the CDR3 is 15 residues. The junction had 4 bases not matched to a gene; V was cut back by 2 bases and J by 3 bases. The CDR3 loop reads CASSLAGVGYNEQFF. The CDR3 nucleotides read TGTGCCAGCAGTTTAGCGGGAGTGGGCTACAATGAGCAGTTCTTC.

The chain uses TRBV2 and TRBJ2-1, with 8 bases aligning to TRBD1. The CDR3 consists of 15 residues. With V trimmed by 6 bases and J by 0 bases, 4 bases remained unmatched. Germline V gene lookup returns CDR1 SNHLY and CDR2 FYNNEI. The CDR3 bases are TGTGCCAGCAGCGGACAGGGATCCTCCTACAATGAGCAGTTCTTC. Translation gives CASSGQGSSYNEQFF. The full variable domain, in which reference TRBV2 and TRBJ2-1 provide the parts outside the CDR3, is EPEVTQTPSHQVTQMGQEVILRCVPISNHLYFYWYRQILGQKVEFLVSFYNNEISEKSEIFDDQFSVERPDGSNFTLKIRSTKLEDSAMYFCASSGQGSSYNEQFFGPGTRLTVL.

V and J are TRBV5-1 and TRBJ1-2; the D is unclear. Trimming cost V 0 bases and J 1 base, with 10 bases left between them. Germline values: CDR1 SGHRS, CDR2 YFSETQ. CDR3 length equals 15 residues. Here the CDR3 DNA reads TGCGCCAGCAGCTTGGATGGCGGAATTAACTATGGCTACACCTTC. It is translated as CASSLDGGINYGYTF.

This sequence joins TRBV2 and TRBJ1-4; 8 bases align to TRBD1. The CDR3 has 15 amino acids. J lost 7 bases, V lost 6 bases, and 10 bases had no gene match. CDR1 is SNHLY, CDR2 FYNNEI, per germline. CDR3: CASRLSGGASEKLFF. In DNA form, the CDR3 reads TGTGCCAGCAGGCTATCAGGGGGCGCGAGTGAAAAACTGTTTTTT.

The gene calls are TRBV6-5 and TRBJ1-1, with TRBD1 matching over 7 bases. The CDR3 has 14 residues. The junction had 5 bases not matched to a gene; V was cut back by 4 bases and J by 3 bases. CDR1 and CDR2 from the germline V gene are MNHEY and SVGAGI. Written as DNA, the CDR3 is TGTGCCAGCAGTTTAAGAACAGGGGACACTGAAGCTTTCTTT. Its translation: CASSLRTGDTEAFF.

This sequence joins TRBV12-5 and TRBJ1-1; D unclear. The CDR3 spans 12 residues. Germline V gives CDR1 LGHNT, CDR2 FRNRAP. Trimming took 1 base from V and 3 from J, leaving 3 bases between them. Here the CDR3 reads CASGLAYTEAFF. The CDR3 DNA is TGTGCTAGTGGTTTGGCCTACACTGAAGCTTTCTTT.

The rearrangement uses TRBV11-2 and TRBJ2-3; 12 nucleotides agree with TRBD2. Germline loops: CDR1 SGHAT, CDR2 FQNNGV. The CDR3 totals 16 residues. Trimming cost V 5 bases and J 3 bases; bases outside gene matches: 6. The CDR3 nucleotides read TGTGCCAGCAGCCCAGCTAGCGGGAGGGTGACAGATACGCAGTATTTT. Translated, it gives CASSPASGRVTDTQYF.

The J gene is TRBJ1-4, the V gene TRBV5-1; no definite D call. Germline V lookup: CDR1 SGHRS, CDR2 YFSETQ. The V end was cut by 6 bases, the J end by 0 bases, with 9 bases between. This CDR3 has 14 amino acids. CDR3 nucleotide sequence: TGCGCCAGCAACAGCCTTGCAACTAATGAAAAACTGTTTTTT. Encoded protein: CASNSLATNEKLFF.

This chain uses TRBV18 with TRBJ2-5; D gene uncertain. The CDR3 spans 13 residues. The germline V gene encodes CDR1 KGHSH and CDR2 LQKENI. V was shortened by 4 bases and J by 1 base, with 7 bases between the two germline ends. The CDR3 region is CASSLGAQETQYF. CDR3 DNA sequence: TGTGCCAGCTCACTAGGAGCCCAAGAGACCCAGTACTTC. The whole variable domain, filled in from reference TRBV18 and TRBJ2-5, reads NAGVMQNPRHLVRRRGQEARLRCSPMKGHSHVYWYRQLPEEGLKFMVYLQKENIIDESGMPKERFSAEFPKEGPSILRIQQVVRGDSAAYFCASSLGAQETQYFGPGTRLLVL.

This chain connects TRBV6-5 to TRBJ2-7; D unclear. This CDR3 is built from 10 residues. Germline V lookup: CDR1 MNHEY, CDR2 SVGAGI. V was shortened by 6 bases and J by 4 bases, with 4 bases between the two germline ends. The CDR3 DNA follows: TGTGCCAGCAGAACTTACGAGCAGTACTTC. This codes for CASRTYEQYF.

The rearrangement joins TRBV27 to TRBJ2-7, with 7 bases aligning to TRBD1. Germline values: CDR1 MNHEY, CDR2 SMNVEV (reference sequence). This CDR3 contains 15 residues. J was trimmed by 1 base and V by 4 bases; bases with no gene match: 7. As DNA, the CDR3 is TGTGCCAGCAGTTCCGTAGGGACAGCATCCTACGAGCAGTACTTC. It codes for CASSSVGTASYEQYF.

CDR3 protein: CASSASGTGELFF. Written as DNA, the CDR3 is TGTGCCAGCAGTGCATCAGGGACCGGGGAGCTGTTTTTT. V and J are TRBV28 and TRBJ2-2; possible D gene TRBD1, 5 bases. The CDR3 has 13 amino acids. Trimming removed 5 bases from V and 5 bases from J, with 9 bases in between. Germline lookup yields CDR1 MDHEN and CDR2 SYDVKM.

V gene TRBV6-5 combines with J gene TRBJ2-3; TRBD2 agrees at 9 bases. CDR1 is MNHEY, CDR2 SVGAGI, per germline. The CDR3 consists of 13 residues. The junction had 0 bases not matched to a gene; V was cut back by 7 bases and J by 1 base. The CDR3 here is CASKRGGTDTQYF. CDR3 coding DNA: TGTGCCAGCAAGCGGGGGGGCACAGATACGCAGTATTTT.

The CDR3: CASSEGGFVRGYTGELFF. The CDR3 DNA reads as TGTGCCAGCAGTGAAGGAGGTTTTGTCAGGGGGTACACCGGGGAGCTGTTTTTT. The chain combines TRBV6-1 with TRBJ2-2; 7 bases line up with TRBD1. CDR1 and CDR2 (germline): MNHNS, SASEGT. J gave up 3 bases and V 1 base, and 11 bases lay outside the gene matches. CDR3 length: 18 amino acids.

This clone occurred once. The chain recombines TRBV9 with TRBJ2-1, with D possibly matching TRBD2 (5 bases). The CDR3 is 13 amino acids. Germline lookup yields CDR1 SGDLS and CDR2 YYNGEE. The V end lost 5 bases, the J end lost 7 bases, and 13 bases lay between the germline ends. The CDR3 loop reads CASSSDPFNEQFF. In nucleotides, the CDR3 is TGTGCCAGCAGTAGCGATCCCTTTAATGAGCAGTTCTTC.

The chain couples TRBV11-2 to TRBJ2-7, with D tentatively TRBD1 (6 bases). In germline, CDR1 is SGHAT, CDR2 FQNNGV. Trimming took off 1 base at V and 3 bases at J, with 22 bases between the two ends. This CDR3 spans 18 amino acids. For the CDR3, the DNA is TGTGCCAGCAGCTTAGGGCCGGGCCAGGGGAAGGTCGACTACGAGCAGTACTTC. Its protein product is CASSLGPGQGKVDYEQYF.